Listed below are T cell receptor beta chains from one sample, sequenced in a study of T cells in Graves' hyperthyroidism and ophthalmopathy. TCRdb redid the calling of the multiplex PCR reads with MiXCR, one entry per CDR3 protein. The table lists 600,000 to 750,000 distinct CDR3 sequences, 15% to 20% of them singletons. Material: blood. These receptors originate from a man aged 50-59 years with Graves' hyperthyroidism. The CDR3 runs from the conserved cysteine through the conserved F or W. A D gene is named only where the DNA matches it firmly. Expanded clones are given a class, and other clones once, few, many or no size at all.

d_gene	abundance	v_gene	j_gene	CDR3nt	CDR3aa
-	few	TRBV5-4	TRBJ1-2	TGTGCCAGCAGCCCCCCCAGGACTGACTATGGCTACACCTTC	CASSPPRTDYGYTF
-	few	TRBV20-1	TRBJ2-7	TGCAGTGCTAGGTCCCCATCGGGCGGCTACGAGCAGTACTTC	CSARSPSGGYEQYF
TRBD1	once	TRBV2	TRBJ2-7	TGTGCCAGCAGTACAGGGGCAGGTGGAGGCGAGCAGTACTTC	CASSTGAGGGEQYF
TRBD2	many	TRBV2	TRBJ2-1	TGTGCCAGCAGTGATTATACTAGCGGGAGTCGTGAGCAGTTCTTC	CASSDYTSGSREQFF
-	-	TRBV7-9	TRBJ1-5	TGTGCCAGCAGTGACGGGGACACGCTGGGGCCCCAGCATTTT	CASSDGDTLGPQHF
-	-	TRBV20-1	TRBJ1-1	TGCAGTGCTAGCGGTCGGAAGAACACTGAAGCTTTCTTT	CSASGRKNTEAFF
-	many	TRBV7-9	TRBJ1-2	TGTGCCAGCAGCTTAGAGGACAGTCCCTATGGCTACACCTTC	CASSLEDSPYGYTF
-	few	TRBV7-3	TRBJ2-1	TGTGCCAGCAGCTTAAGGGGGGGGCTAGCGGAAACATACTCCTACAATGAGCAGTTCTTC	CASSLRGGLAETYSYNEQFF
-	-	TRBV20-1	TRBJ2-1	TGCAGTGCTAGAGATCTTCTCTACAATGAGCAGTTCTTC	CSARDLLYNEQFF
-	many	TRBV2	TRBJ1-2	TGTGCCAGGATGCTTAACAACGAGGGCTACACCTTC	CARMLNNEGYTF
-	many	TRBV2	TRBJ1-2	TGTGCCAGCAGTCGGCAGGGCCCTCAAGATGGCTACACCTTC	CASSRQGPQDGYTF
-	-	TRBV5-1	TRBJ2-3	TGCGCCAGCAGCTTGGAGGGCACAGATACGAAGTATTTT	CASSLEGTDTKYF
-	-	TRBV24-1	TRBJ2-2	TGTGCCACCAGTCGGGACATAGCGCCCGGGGAGCTGTTTTTT	CATSRDIAPGELFF
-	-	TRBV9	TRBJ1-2	TGTGCCAGCAGCGCAGACCCCGACTATGGCTACACCTTC	CASSADPDYGYTF
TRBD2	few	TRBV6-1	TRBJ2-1	TGTGCCAGCACCCGCTGGACTAGCGGGAGTTTTAATGAGCAGTTCTTC	CASTRWTSGSFNEQFF
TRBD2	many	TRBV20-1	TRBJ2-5	TGCAGTGCTAGAGGGGGACTAGCGAGCAAAGAGACCCAGTACTTC	CSARGGLASKETQYF
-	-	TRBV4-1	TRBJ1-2	TGCGCCAGCAGCCCCCCAGGGTTCTATGGCTACACCTTC	CASSPPGFYGYTF
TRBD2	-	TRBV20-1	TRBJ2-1	TGCAGTGCTAGCAAACCGGGACTAGCGGGAGTGGCTAATGAGCAGTTCTTC	CSASKPGLAGVANEQFF
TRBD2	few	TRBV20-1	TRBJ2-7	TGCAGTGCCGCGCGGGGGAACAACGAGCAGTACTTC	CSAARGNNEQYF
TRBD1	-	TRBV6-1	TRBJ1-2	TGTGCCAGCAGTTTCCGACAGGGGGCCGGGGGCTACACCTTC	CASSFRQGAGGYTF
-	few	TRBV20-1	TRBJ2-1	TGCAGTGCTAATCGTCACTCCTACAATGAGCAGTTCTTC	CSANRHSYNEQFF
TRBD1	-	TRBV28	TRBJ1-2	TGTGCCAGCAGTTTATTACAGGGGCGCTATGGCTACACCTTC	CASSLLQGRYGYTF
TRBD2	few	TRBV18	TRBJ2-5	TGTGCCAGCTCCCGCTTTGCTAGCGGGAGGGCAGTCCAAGAGACCCAGTACTTC	CASSRFASGRAVQETQYF
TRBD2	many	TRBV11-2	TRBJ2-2	TGTGCCAGCAGCCCCCTAGCGGGAAACACCGGGGAGCTGTTTTTT	CASSPLAGNTGELFF
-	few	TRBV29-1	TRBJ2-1	TGCAGCGGGAACAAGGACCTCCGTAATGAGCAGTTCTTC	CSGNKDLRNEQFF
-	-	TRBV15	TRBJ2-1	TGTGCCACCAGCAGAGACACGGGGTTCTCCTACAATGAGCAGTTCTTC	CATSRDTGFSYNEQFF
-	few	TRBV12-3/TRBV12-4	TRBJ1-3	TGTGCCAGCAGTTTTGGAGGAGAGGACACCATATATTTT	CASSFGGEDTIYF
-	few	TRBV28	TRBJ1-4	TGTGCCAGCAGTTTAAGTCAATCCATGGTGGAAAAACTGTTTTTT	CASSLSQSMVEKLFF
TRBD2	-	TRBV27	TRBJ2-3	TGTGCCAGCAGTTTACGGGAATGGCTAGCGGGCACAGATACGCAGTATTTT	CASSLREWLAGTDTQYF
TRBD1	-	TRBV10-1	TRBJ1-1	TGCGCCAGCAGTGTGGACAGGGGATCCACTGAAGCTTTCTTT	CASSVDRGSTEAFF
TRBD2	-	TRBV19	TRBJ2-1	TGTGCCAGTAGTCTGACCCGACTAGCGGATTCCTACAATGAGCAGTTCTTC	CASSLTRLADSYNEQFF
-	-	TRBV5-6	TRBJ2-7	TGTGCCAGCAGCACCGGACTTTTAGACCCCTACGAGCAGTACTTC	CASSTGLLDPYEQYF
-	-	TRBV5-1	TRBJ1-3	TGCGCCAGCAGCTTGGCGGGGATTGGAAACACCATATATTTT	CASSLAGIGNTIYF
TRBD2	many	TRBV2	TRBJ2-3	TGTGCCAGCAGTGGGGAAGCGGGGAGGAATCTAAATACGCAGTATTTT	CASSGEAGRNLNTQYF
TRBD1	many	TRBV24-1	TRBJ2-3	TGTGCCACCAGTGATCTCTCGGACAGGGGGCTTGATACGCAGTATTTT	CATSDLSDRGLDTQYF
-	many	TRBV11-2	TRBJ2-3	TGTGCCAGCAGCTTACCCCAGAGGCCCCCCACAGATACGCAGTATTTT	CASSLPQRPPTDTQYF